This T cell receptor (beta chain) was captured by sequencing in a study of blood T cell repertoires in COVID-19. The overall study: COVID-19 samples, acute and convalescent, were from the United States, Italy and Spain. Sources were T cells, B-cell-depleted T cells, or PBMCs; the material itself was cDNA or gDNA.

Germline V gives CDR1 SGHNT, CDR2 YYREEE (reference sequence). CDR3 length: 14 amino acids. V was clipped by 5 bases and J by 11 bases, with 21 bases between them. This clone is a singleton in its sample. As processed by the authors: Amplification with reference gene primers provided the estimates of nucleated cell counts. Sequenced by immunoSEQ multiplex PCR; TCRdb stores in-frame clones only, minus some. Clone size and the V and J calls come from that table; the DNA yielded D and trimming. The table includes 40,000 to 45,000 clones, nearly 90% detected once. The source of this sequence is a human donor in a cohort sampled during active COVID-19. The sequencing sample was made of peripheral blood. The chain carries TRBV5-4 and TRBJ2-3, with a possible D match to TRBD2 (5 bases). CDR3 in DNA: TGTGCCAGCAGTACAGCGGAGCGCCCCCTCGGGCAGTATTTT. This gives the protein CASSTAERPLGQYF. The entire variable domain, with the rest obtained from reference TRBV5-4 and TRBJ2-3, is as follows: ETGVTQSPTHLIKTRGQQVTLRCSSQSGHNTVSWYQQALGQGPQFIFQYYREEENGRGNFPPRFSGLQFPNYSSELNVNALELDDSALYLCASSTAERPLGQYFGPGTRLTVL.